Following are 28 T cell receptor beta chains from one sample sequenced in a study of graft-versus-host responses after intestinal transplantation. TCRdb keeps only in-frame clones here, not all; method: immunoSEQ multiplex PCR. The sample carries around 15,000 clones, 30% to 40% recorded once. The input for sequencing was alloreactive CD4+ T cells from a mixed lymphocyte reaction culture, taken before intestinal transplant. Subset: CFSE-low proliferating T cells sorted from roughly 6-day pre-transplant mixed lymphocyte reaction (GvH or HvG direction). The receptor source for this set is a human patient who received an intestinal transplant.

The chain is built from TRBV12-5 and TRBJ2-7, with D perhaps matching TRBD1 (5 bases). The CDR3 consists of 13 residues. Germline lookup yields CDR1 LGHNT and CDR2 FRNRAP. Trimming pared 4 bases from V and 1 base from J, leaving 8 bases between. CDR3 in amino acids: CASGYQGSYEQYF. CDR3 nucleotides: TGTGCTAGTGGTTATCAGGGATCCTACGAGCAGTACTTC.

By sample fraction, this clone is medium-sized (0.01 to 0.1%). The V and J genes are TRBV5-4 and TRBJ2-1; possible D gene TRBD2, 6 bases. Germline CDR1 SGHNT, CDR2 YYREEE (reference sequence). The CDR3 consists of 12 residues. Trimming removed 3 bases from V and 5 bases from J, with 6 bases in between. The CDR3 bases are TGTGCCAGCAGCTGGGGGGACAATGAGCAGTTCTTC. This translates into CASSWGDNEQFF.

This clone appeared a few times. This chain joins TRBV6-5 and TRBJ1-1; possible D gene TRBD1, 5 bases. Germline-derived CDR1 and CDR2 are MNHEY and SVGAGI. This CDR3 has 15 amino acids. V was clipped by 5 bases and J by 0 bases, with 13 bases between them. DNA for the CDR3: TGTGCCAGCAGTCAGGGACGGTGGATGAACACTGAAGCTTTCTTT. Translated: CASSQGRWMNTEAFF.

This chain connects TRBV5-4 to TRBJ2-1; D perhaps matches TRBD1 (5 bases). This CDR3 is 16 amino acids long. V gave up 0 bases and J gave up 0 bases, with 10 bases separating them. Germline-derived CDR1 and CDR2 are SGHNT and YYREEE (reference sequence). The CDR3 DNA follows: TGTGCCAGCAGCTTGGCAGGGTGGAGCTCCTACAATGAGCAGTTCTTC. Encoded protein: CASSLAGWSSYNEQFF.

The rearrangement links TRBV6-5 to TRBJ2-7; TRBD2 aligns across 13 bases. Unmatched junction bases numbered 4, after V lost 6 bases and J lost 2 bases. There are 15 residues in the CDR3. From germline, CDR1 is MNHEY and CDR2 SVGAGI. CDR3 protein: CASRTTSGGTYEQYF. The CDR3 DNA sequence: TGTGCCAGCAGAACGACTAGCGGGGGGACCTACGAGCAGTACTTC.

The sample holds a few counts of this clone. This chain's CDR3 is CASGLQRGYNEQFF. In nucleotides, the CDR3 is TGTGCTAGTGGTTTACAGCGGGGTTACAATGAGCAGTTCTTC. The genes are TRBV12-5 and TRBJ2-1; 7 nucleotides align to TRBD2. This CDR3 spans 14 amino acids. Germline lookup yields CDR1 LGHNT and CDR2 FRNRAP. J gave up 4 bases and V 3 bases, and 3 bases lay outside the gene matches.

The rearrangement uses TRBV12-5 and TRBJ2-5; 7 bases are shared with TRBD1. TRBJ2-7 explains the end of the DNA better; the J call may be wrong. This CDR3 is 16 amino acids long. Germline loops: CDR1 LGHNT, CDR2 FRNRAP. The DNA for the CDR3 is TGTGCTAGTGGTTTGTCACGAGGGCAGGGGGTAAGCGAGCAGTACTTC. Encoded protein: CASGLSRGQGVSEQYF.

This clone turned up a few times. The chain employs TRBV7-3 and TRBJ1-1; weak D call: TRBD1 (5 bases). There are 13 residues in the CDR3. Trimming shortened V by 0 bases and J by 4 bases, and 6 bases separated the two germline ends. CDR1 is SGHTA and CDR2 is FQGTGA in the germline V gene. CDR3 DNA: TGTGCCAGCAGCTTAACCGGGGGCACTGAAGCTTTCTTT. Translated: CASSLTGGTEAFF.

The CDR3 coding sequence is TGTGCCAGCAAGCTCCAGGGGATCCAAGAGACCCAGTACTTC. Translation: CASKLQGIQETQYF. The V and J genes are TRBV6-5 and TRBJ2-5; possible D gene TRBD1, 6 bases. Trimming removed 7 bases at V and 1 base at J, with 13 bases between. The CDR3 consists of 14 residues. Germline loops: CDR1 MNHEY, CDR2 SVGAGI.

This clone is classed as medium-sized. Other DNA sequences in the sample encode the same CDR3. The chain joins TRBV7-9 to TRBJ2-3; TRBD2 agrees at 7 bases. Per germline, CDR1 SEHNR and CDR2 FQNEAQ (reference sequence). The junction had 6 bases not matched to a gene; V was cut back by 7 bases and J by 2 bases. The CDR3 length is 14 residues. CDR3 loop: CASIGRDYTDTQYF. CDR3 nucleotide sequence: TGTGCCAGCATAGGCAGGGACTACACAGATACGCAGTATTTT.

J is TRBJ2-6 and V is TRBV7-3; the D is unclear. The germline V and J ends were trimmed by 5 bases and 3 bases, with 20 bases remaining between them. CDR3 size: 18 residues. Germline V gene lookup returns CDR1 SGHTA and CDR2 FQGTGA. This chain's CDR3 is CASSPSTNRVLGANVLTF. DNA of the CDR3: TGTGCCAGCAGCCCGTCGACAAATCGAGTCCTTGGGGCCAACGTCCTGACTTTC.

V and J are TRBV6-5 and TRBJ2-7, with 9 nucleotides matching TRBD2. The germline V gene encodes CDR1 MNHEY and CDR2 SVGAGI. Unmatched junction bases numbered 5, after V lost 2 bases and J lost 3 bases. The CDR3 has 15 amino acids. CDR3 nucleotide sequence: TGTGCCAGCAGTTACACTAGCGGGCCTTACTACGAGCAGTACTTC. This encodes CASSYTSGPYYEQYF.

By its share, this clone is medium-sized. The chain uses TRBV5-4 and TRBJ1-4; 8 nucleotides agree with TRBD1. Germline V gene lookup returns CDR1 SGHNT and CDR2 YYREEE (reference sequence). V trimming: 4 bases; J trimming: 8 bases; junction bases outside the gene matches: 16. The CDR3 consists of 17 residues. The CDR3 DNA reads TGTGCCAGCAGCCCGAAGAGGAGGACAGGGTCAAACGAAAAACTGTTTTTT. Amino acids: CASSPKRRTGSNEKLFF.

The chain is built from TRBV6-5 and TRBJ2-7; 11 bases line up with TRBD2. Germline lookup yields CDR1 MNHEY and CDR2 SVGAGI. The CDR3 extends over 16 amino acids. Trimming took 2 bases from V and 6 from J; bases not matched to a gene: 9. Written as DNA, the CDR3 is TGTGCCAGCAGTTACGCCCTAGCGGGAGGTGGAGGCGAGCAGTACTTC. This sequence encodes CASSYALAGGGGEQYF.

The rearrangement links TRBV25-1 to TRBJ2-1; D is undetermined. This CDR3 is built from 14 residues. The germline V gene has CDR1 MGHDK and CDR2 SYGVNS. Trimming pared 0 bases from V and 5 bases from J, leaving 8 bases between. The CDR3 DNA sequence: TGTGCCAGCAGTGAATATTTAGAGGACAATGAGCAGTTCTTC. Translated: CASSEYLEDNEQFF.

This rearrangement joins TRBV6-5 to TRBJ2-5, with TRBD2 matching 7 bases. This CDR3 spans 13 amino acids. The J segment lost 11 bases and the V segment lost 8 bases, leaving 14 bases of the junction unmatched. Germline V CDR1 and CDR2: MNHEY, SVGAGI. The CDR3: CASWDYATYGQYF. CDR3 DNA sequence: TGTGCCAGCTGGGACTACGCGACCTACGGGCAGTACTTC.

The chain recombines TRBV5-4 with TRBJ2-3; possible D gene TRBD2, 5 bases. Per germline, CDR1 SGHNT and CDR2 YYREEE (reference sequence). This CDR3 region has 13 residues. The ends were cut back, 3 bases at V and 5 bases at J, with 10 bases in the middle. Written as DNA, the CDR3 is TGTGCCAGCAGCTCTACCGGGGAAGATACGCAGTATTTT. Encoded protein: CASSSTGEDTQYF.

This chain connects TRBV30 to TRBJ2-2; 9 bases line up with TRBD1. The length of the CDR3 is 16 residues. V trimming: 4 bases; J trimming: 4 bases; junction bases outside the gene matches: 10. Germline CDR1 is GTSNPN and CDR2 is SVGIG (reference sequence). Written as DNA, the CDR3 is TGTGCCTGGAACGGAGGCAGGACAGGGGCCACCGGGGAGCTGTTTTTT. This sequence encodes CAWNGGRTGATGELFF.

This chain joins TRBV25-1 and TRBJ2-4; D is possibly TRBD1 (6 bases). CDR1 and CDR2 from the germline V gene are MGHDK and SYGVNS. The CDR3 covers 15 residues. Trimming cost V 1 base and J 8 bases, with 15 bases left between them. Here the CDR3 reads CASSESAGAGDIQYF. The CDR3 DNA sequence: TGTGCCAGCAGTGAATCCGCAGGGGCGGGTGACATTCAGTACTTC.

This clone showed up just a few times. This chain uses TRBV2 with TRBJ1-5; 7 nucleotides line up with TRBD1. Germline V CDR1 and CDR2: SNHLY, FYNNEI. The CDR3 is 15 residues long. V shed 7 bases and J 11 bases; nucleotides not matched to a gene: 17. The CDR3 is CASKGVESQGEAQHF. The CDR3 DNA is TGTGCCAGCAAGGGTGTTGAAAGCCAGGGGGAAGCCCAGCATTTT.

This clone was counted only a few times. This chain joins TRBV11-1 and TRBJ2-5; 7 bases are shared with TRBD1. Losses at the gene ends were 5 bases for V and 4 bases for J; bases not matched to a gene: 4. Germline lookup yields CDR1 SGHAT and CDR2 FQDESV (reference sequence). This CDR3 contains 13 residues. CDR3 coding DNA: TGTGCCAGCAGCCTGACAGGGACAGAGACCCAGTACTTC. Residues: CASSLTGTETQYF.

The rearrangement links TRBV9 to TRBJ2-5, with a weak D call TRBD2 (7 bases). Trimming pared 0 bases from V and 1 base from J, leaving 16 bases between. The CDR3 is 17 residues long. Germline V gene lookup returns CDR1 SGDLS and CDR2 YYNGEE. The CDR3 loop reads CASSVGGGQTPQETQYF. In DNA form, the CDR3 reads TGTGCCAGCAGCGTAGGGGGGGGGCAGACACCCCAAGAGACCCAGTACTTC.

The sample holds a few counts of this clone. The V and J genes are TRBV5-1 and TRBJ1-1; maybe TRBD1 (5 bases). Germline V CDR1 and CDR2: SGHRS, YFSETQ. V was cut by 1 base and J by 5 bases, with 6 bases left in between. This CDR3 region has 12 residues. CDR3 protein: CASSLKGTEAFF. As DNA, the CDR3 is TGCGCCAGCAGCTTGAAGGGGACTGAAGCTTTCTTT.

This clone has just a few counts. V is TRBV10-2 and J is TRBJ2-7; 7 bases match TRBD2. V lost 5 bases, J lost 2 bases, and 3 bases stayed unmatched. Looked up from germline, CDR1 is WSHSY and CDR2 is SAAADI. The CDR3 is made up of 13 amino acids. This CDR3 reads CASSRAGAYEQYF. As DNA, the CDR3 is TGCGCCAGCAGTCGGGCGGGGGCCTACGAGCAGTACTTC.

This rearrangement joins TRBV11-3 to TRBJ2-5; D unclear. CDR3 length equals 15 residues. The V end lost 1 base, the J end lost 4 bases, and 13 bases lay between the germline ends. In germline, CDR1 is SGHNT, CDR2 YENEEA. This CDR3 is CASSLGLVPLETQYF. In DNA form, the CDR3 reads TGTGCCAGCAGCTTAGGACTCGTCCCCTTAGAGACCCAGTACTTC.

The CDR3 loop reads CASSPSPGQLTEAFF. Here the CDR3 DNA reads TGTGCCAGCAGCCCCTCACCGGGACAGCTCACTGAAGCTTTCTTT. V gene TRBV9 combines with J gene TRBJ1-1, with 7 nucleotides matching TRBD1. Trimming took 4 bases from V and 4 from J; bases not matched to a gene: 10. Germline values: CDR1 SGDLS, CDR2 YYNGEE. The CDR3 is made up of 15 amino acids.

This clone has more than one count but fewer than ten. This chain uses TRBV6-5 with TRBJ2-7, with TRBD1 matching over 7 bases. Germline trimming cut 4 bases from V and 0 bases from J; bases unmatched to any gene: 6. The CDR3 is made up of 15 amino acids. Germline V gives CDR1 MNHEY, CDR2 SVGAGI. The CDR3 DNA is TGTGCCAGCAGTTCCCCGGGACAGCACTCCTACGAGCAGTACTTC. Protein: CASSSPGQHSYEQYF.

The chain carries TRBV28 and TRBJ2-1; D could derive from TRBD1 or TRBD2 (5 bases each). V was cut by 6 bases and J by 7 bases, with 16 bases left in between. The CDR3 is 14 amino acids. Germline assignment: CDR1 MDHEN and CDR2 SYDVKM. CDR3 residues: CASSQRGPGNEQFF. CDR3 bases: TGTGCCAGCAGCCAAAGGGGTCCGGGGAATGAGCAGTTCTTC.